A selection of T cell receptor beta chains follows, all from one sample in a study of blood T cells in healthy people across ages. TCRdb used MiXCR to reprocess the 5' RACE reads, holding one entry per CDR3 protein. Of 750,000 to 1,000,000 distinct CDR3 sequences listed, about 29% were seen once; the top ten hold roughly a tenth. This sample also appeared in a second study, on T cells of mothers and their children.

Sequenced: blood. All receptors come from a woman aged 40 to 55 in good health. Both conserved end residues are part of each CDR3. The order of the fields is J gene, clone size, D gene, V gene, CDR3 protein, CDR3 DNA. A D gene is named only where the DNA matches it firmly. Not all rows give a size; the values are once, few, many and, for expanded clones, a class.

TRBJ2-7	.	.	TRBV20-1	CSASQDPDRYEQYF	TGCAGTGCTAGTCAGGACCCAGACCGGTACGAGCAGTACTTC
TRBJ2-7	.	.	TRBV7-2	CASSLRASDSYEQYF	TGTGCCAGCAGCTTGAGGGCTAGTGACTCCTACGAGCAGTACTTC
TRBJ1-2	.	.	TRBV7-8	CASSLGTRRGGGYTF	TGTGCCAGCAGCTTGGGGACCAGACGGGGTGGAGGCTACACCTTC
TRBJ2-1	.	.	TRBV27	CASTSTGRAGEQFF	TGTGCCAGCACCTCTACCGGGAGAGCGGGTGAGCAGTTCTTC
TRBJ2-7	many	.	TRBV7-2	CASSLGRGNNEQYF	TGTGCCAGCAGCTTAGGACGAGGAAACAACGAGCAGTACTTC
TRBJ1-5	.	.	TRBV3-1	CASSQESSSGQPQHF	TGTGCCAGCAGCCAAGAAAGTTCAAGCGGCCAACCCCAGCATTTT
TRBJ2-1	many	.	TRBV7-2	CASSPQGLSYNEQFF	TGTGCCAGCAGCCCACAGGGCCTCTCCTACAATGAGCAGTTCTTC
TRBJ2-5	.	TRBD2	TRBV6-5	CASSYWAGEQKTQYF	TGTGCCAGCAGTTATTGGGCGGGGGAACAAAAGACCCAGTACTTC
TRBJ2-5	many	.	TRBV4-1	CASSPSYSQETQYF	TGCGCCAGCAGCCCTAGCTATTCTCAAGAGACCCAGTACTTC
TRBJ2-6	.	TRBD2	TRBV6-1	CASSKERGLAGANVLTF	TGTGCCAGCAGTAAAGAGCGGGGGCTGGCAGGGGCCAACGTCCTGACTTTC
TRBJ2-7	many	.	TRBV5-1	CASSLVVSSYEQYF	TGCGCCAGCAGCTTGGTTGTCAGCTCCTACGAGCAGTACTTC
TRBJ1-5	few	TRBD1	TRBV20-1	CSARGQEYIRNSNQPQHF	TGCAGTGCTAGGGGACAGGAATATATCCGAAATAGCAATCAGCCCCAGCATTTT
TRBJ1-4	.	.	TRBV27	CASSSSYGTNEKLFF	TGTGCCAGCAGTTCCTCATATGGGACTAATGAAAAACTGTTTTTT
TRBJ2-7	.	.	TRBV28	CASSSEQGRQYF	TGTGCCAGCAGTTCCGAACAGGGTCGGCAGTATTTC
TRBJ2-1	.	TRBD2	TRBV6-5	CASRAGTSGGLEQFF	TGTGCCAGCAGGGCCGGGACTAGCGGGGGTCTTGAGCAGTTCTTC
TRBJ2-5	many	TRBD1	TRBV28	CASRGTEETQYF	TGTGCCAGCAGGGGGACAGAAGAGACCCAGTACTTC
TRBJ2-5	.	TRBD1	TRBV15	CAAQQGKWETQYF	TGTGCCGCGCAACAGGGGAAGTGGGAGACCCAGTACTTC
TRBJ2-3	.	TRBD2	TRBV20-1	CSANEAGLAGDTQYF	TGCAGTGCTAATGAAGCGGGACTAGCAGGAGATACGCAGTATTTT
TRBJ2-1	.	TRBD2	TRBV5-1	CASSSTPGGYNEQFF	TGCGCCAGCAGCTCGACACCGGGGGGATACAATGAGCAGTTCTTC
TRBJ2-5	few	TRBD1	TRBV29-1	CSGRDRGGETQYF	TGCAGCGGCCGGGACAGGGGCGGAGAGACTCAGTACTTC
TRBJ2-7	once	.	TRBV28	CASSGAKGHSYEQYF	TGTGCCAGCAGTGGAGCGAAGGGGCACTCCTACGAGCAGTACTTC
TRBJ1-2	.	TRBD1	TRBV28	CAASTGEADYGYTF	TGTGCCGCTTCGACAGGGGAAGCAGACTATGGCTACACCTTC
TRBJ1-5	many	.	TRBV20-1	CSARSGANNQPQHF	TGCAGTGCTAGATCAGGGGCCAACAATCAGCCCCAGCATTTT
TRBJ1-6	.	TRBD1	TRBV12-3/TRBV12-4	CASSQTGGRSPLHF	TGTGCCAGCAGTCAGACAGGGGGCAGATCACCCCTCCACTTT
TRBJ2-5	.	.	TRBV12-3/TRBV12-4	CASSLIGLEGETQYF	TGTGCCAGCAGTTTGATTGGACTCGAGGGGGAGACCCAGTACTTC
TRBJ2-6	.	.	TRBV5-1	CASSLAGRVAGANVLTF	TGCGCCAGCAGCTTGGCCGGCAGGGTGGCTGGGGCCAACGTCCTGACTTTC
TRBJ1-2	.	TRBD1	TRBV4-2	CTSSPGQTYGYTF	TGTACCAGCAGCCCGGGACAGACCTATGGCTACACCTTC
TRBJ2-1	few	.	TRBV21-1	CASSKARASGYNEQFF	TGTGCCAGCAGCAAAGCGCGGGCTAGCGGCTACAATGAGCAGTTCTTC
TRBJ1-1	once	TRBD1	TRBV30	CAWSFRDRVNTEAFF	TGTGCCTGGAGTTTCCGGGACAGGGTGAACACTGAAGCTTTCTTT
TRBJ2-4	.	.	TRBV20-1	CSARDLAKNIQYF	TGCAGTGCTAGAGACCTAGCCAAAAACATTCAGTACTTC
TRBJ1-2	many	TRBD1	TRBV5-1	CASKPEPGQGHGYTF	TGCGCCAGCAAACCCGAACCGGGACAGGGACATGGCTACACCTTC
TRBJ1-2	many	.	TRBV11-2	CASSSNSGAVGNYGYTF	TGTGCCAGCAGCTCCAACTCGGGGGCCGTCGGGAACTATGGCTACACCTTC
TRBJ2-7	many	.	TRBV29-1	CSVEDLGQGSYEQYF	TGCAGCGTTGAAGATCTAGGCCAAGGCTCCTACGAGCAGTACTTC
TRBJ2-7	many	.	TRBV20-1	CSARDLKPSSYEQYF	TGCAGTGCTAGAGATTTGAAACCTTCCTCCTACGAGCAGTACTTC
TRBJ2-7	few	.	TRBV3-1	CASSQRYPFYEQYF	TGTGCCAGCAGCCAAAGATACCCTTTCTACGAGCAGTACTTC
TRBJ1-6	few	.	TRBV5-1	CASSLATADNSPLHF	TGCGCCAGCAGCTTGGCGACAGCGGATAATTCACCCCTCCACTTT
TRBJ2-3	.	TRBD2	TRBV3-1	CASSQEGTSGSFGSSTDTQYF	TGTGCCAGCAGCCAAGAAGGGACTAGCGGGAGTTTTGGGTCTAGCACAGATACGCAGTATTTT
TRBJ2-7	.	.	TRBV3-1	CAGSQDVGTYEQYF	TGTGCCGGCAGCCAAGATGTGGGGACCTACGAGCAGTACTTC
TRBJ2-6	few	.	TRBV4-1	CASSQGLLQSSGANVLTF	TGCGCCAGCAGCCAAGGTCTCCTCCAGAGCTCTGGGGCCAACGTCCTGACTTTC
TRBJ1-5	.	TRBD1	TRBV7-9	CASSRDRERNQPQHF	TGTGCCAGCAGTCGCGACAGGGAGCGCAATCAGCCCCAGCATTTT
TRBJ1-1	.	.	TRBV7-2	CASSFSAGTGDTEAFF	TGTGCCAGCAGCTTTTCGGCAGGGACCGGGGACACTGAAGCTTTCTTT
TRBJ2-3	.	.	TRBV20-1	CSARRGVGIRSTDTQYF	TGCAGTGCTAGACGGGGCGTCGGCATAAGGAGCACAGATACGCAGTATTTT
TRBJ1-2	.	.	TRBV5-1	CASSLNNPRDGYTF	TGCGCCAGCAGCTTAAACAATCCTCGGGATGGCTACACCTTC
TRBJ2-5	many	.	TRBV11-2	CASSLSPTGFQETQYF	TGTGCCAGCAGCTTAAGCCCCACAGGTTTCCAAGAGACCCAGTACTTC
TRBJ2-3	many	TRBD2	TRBV7-2	CASSPTSGGITDTQYF	TGTGCCAGCAGCCCGACTAGCGGGGGGATCACAGATACGCAGTATTTT
TRBJ1-4	many	TRBD1	TRBV4-1	CASSQTMGQANEKLFF	TGCGCCAGCAGCCAGACCATGGGACAGGCTAATGAAAAACTGTTTTTT
TRBJ1-1	once	TRBD1	TRBV12-3/TRBV12-4	CASSPKRGRNTEAFF	TGTGCCAGCAGCCCCAAGAGGGGGCGGAACACTGAAGCTTTCTTT
TRBJ2-2	.	.	TRBV7-2	CASSLVTGTGELFF	TGTGCCAGCAGCTTAGTCACGGGTACCGGGGAGCTGTTTTTT
TRBJ1-6	.	.	TRBV5-4	CASSLEWGTMATGSPLHF	TGTGCCAGCAGCTTGGAGTGGGGGACTATGGCTACGGGTTCACCCCTCCACTTT
TRBJ2-7	few	.	TRBV7-2	CAGSPEGYYEQYF	TGTGCCGGCAGCCCGGAAGGGTACTACGAGCAGTACTTC
TRBJ2-4	many	.	TRBV14	CASSPSRASIQYF	TGTGCCAGCAGCCCCTCCCGAGCCTCCATTCAGTACTTC